What follows are 18 T cell receptor beta chains derived from one specimen sequenced in a study of cytotoxic CD8 clonotypes in ibrutinib-treated CLL. Profiled with immunoSEQ multiplex PCR; TCRdb holds only in-frame clones, not every one. Among about 15,000 clones, roughly two thirds were seen once, and the ten largest hold roughly 13%. Source: PBMCs, taken before ibrutinib treatment. All receptors come from a human donor with chronic lymphocytic leukemia.

Points on this clone: This same CDR3 is encoded by further DNA sequences in the sample. This sequence joins TRBV2 and TRBJ2-5, with D perhaps TRBD2 (7 bases). There are 14 residues in the CDR3. Between the trimmed V and J ends, which lost 4 bases and 4 bases, there was a span of 13 bases. The germline V gene encodes CDR1 SNHLY and CDR2 FYNNEI. The CDR3 loop is CASSGGGRRETQYF. The CDR3 nucleotides are TGTGCCAGCAGTGGGGGGGGGCGCCGAGAGACCCAGTACTTC.

The sample holds a few counts of this clone. This chain uses TRBV6-1 with TRBJ1-1; D gene unclear. The V and J ends lost 8 bases and 1 base respectively, with 5 bases between them. The CDR3 has 11 amino acids. CDR1 and CDR2 from the germline V gene are MNHNS and SASEGT. The CDR3 sequence is CASSRNTEAFF. In DNA, the CDR3 is TGTGCCAGCTCTCGGAACACTGAAGCTTTCTTT.

V and J are TRBV9 and TRBJ2-5; D possibly corresponds to TRBD2 (7 bases). V lost 0 bases and J 4 bases, leaving 25 bases between the germline ends. CDR3 length equals 19 residues. Germline V gene lookup returns CDR1 SGDLS and CDR2 YYNGEE. The DNA of the CDR3 is TGTGCCAGCAGCGTAGGCGTCGGCGGGGCGGGGGCGTCCGCAGAGACCCAGTACTTC. It specifies CASSVGVGGAGASAETQYF.

The rearrangement links TRBV10-2 to TRBJ1-1, with a possible D match to TRBD1 (5 bases). Trimming removed 0 bases at V and 1 base at J, with 12 bases between. The CDR3 sequence is 16 residues long. Germline V gives CDR1 WSHSY, CDR2 SAAADI. The chain's CDR3 is CASSESQGARNTEAFF. The CDR3 coding sequence is TGCGCCAGCAGTGAGTCCCAGGGAGCAAGGAACACTGAAGCTTTCTTT.

V gene TRBV18 combines with J gene TRBJ1-1; D remains ambiguous. Germline CDR1 and CDR2: KGHSH and LQKENI. The CDR3 loop spans 14 amino acids. V lost 2 bases and J 4 bases, leaving 11 bases between the germline ends. The chain's CDR3 is CASSPWAGITEAFF. The CDR3 region has the DNA TGTGCCAGCTCACCATGGGCAGGCATCACTGAAGCTTTCTTT.

V is TRBV6-1 and J is TRBJ2-3; D call uncertain. CDR1 is MNHNS and CDR2 is SASEGT in the germline V gene. Trimming pared 6 bases from V and 3 bases from J, leaving 7 bases between. This CDR3 comprises 12 residues. The CDR3 coding sequence is TGTGCCAGCAGACGTTTAACAGATACGCAGTATTTT. Protein sequence: CASRRLTDTQYF.

This clone is classed as medium-sized. The V gene is TRBV2, the J gene TRBJ1-5, with a weak D call TRBD1 (6 bases). The CDR3 is made up of 15 amino acids. Germline assignment: CDR1 SNHLY and CDR2 FYNNEI. V was trimmed by 5 bases and J by 4 bases, leaving 15 bases between them. The CDR3 is CASSPDRLGNQPQHF. The CDR3 nucleotides read TGTGCCAGCAGTCCCGACAGGTTAGGTAATCAGCCCCAGCATTTT.

The rearrangement links TRBV27 to TRBJ2-6; 7 nucleotides line up with TRBD2. The CDR3 is 16 residues long. Germline loops: CDR1 MNHEY, CDR2 SMNVEV (reference sequence). The V and J ends lost 4 bases and 1 base, in that order; junction bases with no gene match: 4. This CDR3 reads CASSYIGGSGANVLTF. CDR3 nucleotide sequence: TGTGCCAGCAGTTATATCGGGGGGTCTGGGGCCAACGTCCTGACTTTC.

CDR3 sequence: CASSLVSSGTEAFF. DNA of the CDR3: TGTGCCAGCAGCTTGGTTTCAAGCGGCACTGAAGCTTTCTTT. The V call is TRBV5-5, the J call TRBJ1-1; D is unresolved. CDR3 length: 14 amino acids. The germline V and J ends were trimmed by 0 bases and 4 bases, with 10 bases remaining between them. Germline V CDR1 and CDR2: SGHKS, YYEKEE (reference sequence).

The V gene is TRBV6-6, the J gene TRBJ2-7, with D possibly called TRBD1 or TRBD2 (6 bases each). With 3 bases removed from V and 2 bases from J, the gap between germline ends came to 11 bases. This CDR3 comprises 14 residues. Germline loops: CDR1 MNHNY, CDR2 SVGAGI (reference sequence). CDR3 nucleotides: TGTGCCAGCAGTTATTCGGGGGCGACCTACGAGCAGTACTTC. Amino acid sequence: CASSYSGATYEQYF.

This clone was found a few times. The V and J genes are TRBV19 and TRBJ1-5, with D perhaps matching TRBD1 (5 bases). V gave up 3 bases and J gave up 1 base, with 10 bases separating them. CDR3 size: 15 residues. CDR1 and CDR2 from the germline V gene are LNHDA and SQIVND (reference sequence). The CDR3 DNA sequence: TGTGCCAGTAGTATGGGACGGTCGAGCAATCAGCCCCAGCATTTT. Translated: CASSMGRSSNQPQHF. Supplemented by reference TRBV19 and TRBJ1-5, the full variable domain reads DGGITQSPKYLFRKEGQNVTLSCEQNLNHDAMYWYRQDPGQGLRLIYYSQIVNDFQKGDIAEGYSVSREKKESFPLTVTSAQKNPTAFYLCASSMGRSSNQPQHFGDGTRLSIL.

The chain has TRBV7-2 and TRBJ2-2, with D maybe TRBD2 (6 bases). Germline assignment: CDR1 SGHTA and CDR2 FQGNSA. V was trimmed by 8 bases and J by 1 base, leaving 14 bases between them. The CDR3 length is 15 residues. CDR3 coding DNA: TGTGCCAGCCGACGAGGGCGGGAGAACACCGGGGAGCTGTTTTTT. It codes for CASRRGRENTGELFF.

The rearrangement uses TRBV6-6 and TRBJ1-2, with a possible D match to TRBD1 (5 bases). The V gene lost 7 bases and the J gene lost 5 bases, with 8 bases spanning the gap. CDR3 length equals 11 residues. Looked up from germline, CDR1 is MNHNY and CDR2 is SVGAGI (reference sequence). The CDR3 region is CASTAGYGYTF. The CDR3 DNA sequence: TGTGCCAGCACGGCAGGGTATGGCTACACCTTC.

This clone was detected only a few times. The J gene is TRBJ1-2, the V gene TRBV6-1; D perhaps matches TRBD1 (5 bases). V was cut by 1 base and J by 4 bases, with 10 bases left in between. CDR3 length: 14 amino acids. Germline CDR1 reads MNHNS; CDR2 reads SASEGT. CDR3 loop: CASSEGPGIYGYTF. The CDR3 nucleotides are TGTGCCAGCAGTGAAGGTCCAGGGATCTATGGCTACACCTTC.

The chain carries TRBV11-3 and TRBJ2-1; D uncertain. The CDR3 spans 13 residues. V was trimmed by 5 bases and J by 7 bases, leaving 12 bases between them. Germline CDR1 and CDR2: SGHNT and YENEEA. Here the CDR3 reads CASSPTSRNEQFF. CDR3 coding DNA: TGTGCCAGCAGCCCGACGAGCCGAAATGAGCAGTTCTTC.

This clone appeared a few times. This rearrangement joins TRBV6-5 to TRBJ1-2; D is perhaps TRBD1 (6 bases). The CDR3 is 14 residues long. The germline gives CDR1 MNHEY, CDR2 SVGAGI. V was shortened by 4 bases and J by 4 bases, with 13 bases between the two germline ends. The CDR3 is CASSWTDEGYGYTF. CDR3 sequence (DNA): TGTGCCAGCAGTTGGACAGATGAGGGCTATGGCTACACCTTC.

This clone was detected once. V gene TRBV6-1 combines with J gene TRBJ1-2; D perhaps matches TRBD1 (6 bases). Germline V gives CDR1 MNHNS, CDR2 SASEGT. With 7 bases removed from V and 4 bases from J, the gap between germline ends came to 19 bases. This CDR3 comprises 15 residues. This chain's CDR3 is CASKREAQGGYGYTF. The CDR3, as DNA: TGTGCCAGCAAACGAGAGGCACAGGGTGGCTATGGCTACACCTTC.

The chain links TRBV5-1 to TRBJ1-2, with TRBD1 as a possible D gene (6 bases). V was clipped by 6 bases and J by 0 bases, with 21 bases between them. The germline V gene has CDR1 SGHRS and CDR2 YFSETQ. The CDR3 loop spans 17 amino acids. CDR3 DNA: TGCGCCAGCACCCAGGGGAACCCCGGGCCAGCTAACTATGGCTACACCTTC. Translation gives CASTQGNPGPANYGYTF.